The TCR beta chain under discussion was sequenced for a study of OX40 agonist ivuxolimab in advanced cancers. Study findings and constraints: Some patients who did not respond also had low normalized T-cell clonal expansion. CD4+ and CD8+ T cells in blood underwent clonal expansion by week 6 at 0.1 to 3.0 mg/kg.

Produced via immunoSEQ multiplex PCR; TCRdb's table is partial and in-frame only. Among approximately 54,000 clones listed, approximately 90% were seen once. On this clone itself: Its specificity is not known. Within the sample, other DNA sequences also encode this same CDR3.

This clonotype was obtained from an adult with an advanced solid tumor such as melanoma, head and neck, liver or kidney cancer. The sequencing used CD4+ or CD8+ T cells sorted from blood, collected in a trial of the OX40 agonist ivuxolimab.

The CDR3 is CASSYGTGAYEQYF. CDR3 bases: TGTGCCAGCAGTTACGGGACAGGAGCCTACGAGCAGTACTTC. The chain links TRBV6-5 to TRBJ2-7, with 8 bases fitting TRBD1. CDR1 and CDR2 (germline): MNHEY, SVGAGI. This CDR3 is built from 14 residues. The J segment lost 2 bases and the V segment lost 2 bases, leaving 2 bases of the junction unmatched.